This TCR beta chain originates from a study of shared clonotypes between healthy human individuals (TCRdb year 2020). General notes on the study: A couple of women and a few men aged 18 to 49 years were included in the cohort. For each donor, CD4 naive and CD4 memory were each run on three plates, CD8 naive on two plates, and CD8 memory on one plate. The study deeply sequenced blood TCR repertoires of about five healthy adults to estimate repertoire size and the extent of clonotype sharing between individuals. Libraries were prepared and TCR repertoires were sequenced by different laboratories using diverse techniques, in order to increase sequencing depth and limit assay-specific biases. Each donor's leukapheresis produced roughly between roughly 0.85 and 9 billion PBMCs. The study at large found these results: Incomplete sequencing was indicated by rarefaction of sorted-subset datasets, despite the large sequencing depth. Because the study included only a small number of donors, the genetic and exposure-history diversity represented was limited. Sharing across several donors was observed for about 4.8% of naive CD4, 3% to 4% of naive CD8, roughly 2.3% of memory CD4, and around 0.4% of memory CD8 clonotypes. Higher generation probabilities were observed for clonotypes shared by all four sorted-subset donors than for non-shared clonotypes. Naive subsets generally had larger estimated clonotype richness than memory subsets. Based on pairwise subsampling, the degree of clonotype sharing among donors was expected to be affected by sequencing depth. Sampling was limited to blood, and TCR repertoires in tissue likely differ from TCR repertoires in blood.

Using the deep immunoSEQ assay, TCR CDR3 regions were amplified from genomic DNA by multiplex PCR. Genomic DNA extracted from each cell subset was distributed evenly over all wells of several immunoSEQ 96-well plates, and each plate served as one replicate. Each replicate PCR for sorted subsets received around 200 ng genomic DNA, equal to some 32,000 T cell genomes. Purified libraries were quantified with a Qubit 3.0 fluorometer, sized on a Bioanalyzer 2100, and re-quantified with the KAPA Library Quantification kit. Every immunoSEQ 96-well plate was sequenced on a dedicated single-read 150-cycle Illumina NextSeq 550 flow cell. The source study handled its data this way. Because only junctional sequences without quality scores were contained in the immunoSEQ output, filtering matching that applied to full-length reads could not be performed. Sequences were annotated with PyIR, a Python wrapper for IgBLAST v1.9, using IMGT germline references to assign V/J genes and CDR3. Reads were removed for weak V/J assignments (E-value above 1e-6), missing CDR3, stop codons, out-of-frame junctions, or ambiguous translated residues. V3J clonotypes were defined by identical inferred V gene, J gene, and CDR3 amino acid sequence. To compute the percentage overlap between repertoires, the number of shared unique clonotypes was divided by the size of the smaller repertoire. RTK rarefaction, the Chao1 estimator, and Recon v2.1 estimates of unobserved clonotypes were used to assess repertoire richness. Generation probabilities were computed with OLGA for all TCRbeta clonotypes obtained by the gDNA method from a handful of donors. As stored in TCRdb, this immuneACCESS dataset retains in-frame rearrangements with V and J assigned. A fraction of the clones does not appear; measured against another copy, unresolved V genes explain less than half of the discrepancy, and the remainder lacks a known reason. The V and J calls and the clone size are those of that table, but D and trimming were determined from the DNA. The sample table holds approximately 2,000,000 clones, of which approximately 92% were seen once. The ten largest account for about 1.6% of the sample.

The CDR3 starts with the cysteine, ends with the phenylalanine, and has 19 residues. Only CDR3 DNA remains: 57 bases, in frame from the first base. For this chain, trimming is 1 base at the V end and 3 bases at the J end, and the number of junction bases without a gene match is 14. CDR1 is given as SGHVS and CDR2 as FQNEAQ, both from the germline V gene. On this clone: What antigen it recognizes has not been identified. The sample holds no much larger clone one base away, and base qualities are not on file.

CD8 naive samples were obtained by positive selection for CCR7 among CD45RO-negative cells, yielding a CD45RA+CCR7+ population from which TemRA cells were excluded. Healthy HIV-negative adults with no recently reported acute infections or vaccinations were included as donors. Every donor was a Caucasian adult living in Nashville, Tennessee, USA. Blood was collected by leukapheresis, and PBMCs were isolated by Ficoll-Histopaque density gradient centrifugation and then cryopreserved in liquid nitrogen vapor phase. Purity and quantity of every magnetically sorted T cell population were checked by analytical flow cytometry. Each sorted fraction had its genomic DNA isolated and then quantified by UV absorbance on a Nanodrop 2000c.

Sequenced sample: naive CD8+ T cells from PBMCs. What this sample's cell subset or site label stands for: CD45RA+CCR7+. This receptor was obtained from a man between 18 and 35 years old in good health. Some clones in this sample may be carry-over from other donors' samples. The V gene is TRBV7-8 and the J gene is TRBJ2-1; 8 bases in the junction line up with TRBD2. The DNA sequence is TGTGCCAGCAGCTTAGATTCCAGGACTAGCAGTCCGATCTACAATGAGCAGTTCTTC. This is translated as CASSLDSRTSSPIYNEQFF.